This T cell receptor (beta chain) was recovered during a study of T cells expressing NK-cell markers. Across the study: Repertoires of TCR beta were obtained from T cells sorted as CD3+CD56+NKG2C+, CD3+CD56+NKG2C- and CD3+CD56-NKG2C+.

Notes on this clonotype: Its specificity is unknown.

Reprocessing the 5' RACE reads, TCRdb reports a single entry for every CDR3 protein and omits DNA. Its table records 150,000 to 180,000 distinct CDR3 sequences. Study observations and caveats: It remained uncertain whether the expanded NKG2C+ T cell clones were specific for HCMV antigens. Six or seven donors carried dominant NKG2C+ clonotypes that made up roughly 1.0-7.5% of their CD8+ T cells.

The sequencing sample was made of blood T cells: a sorted CD56 or NKG2C T cell subset, CD4+ or CD8+ T cells, or bulk PBMC T cells (not recorded which). The clonotype comes from a woman aged 50 to 65 in good health.

The CDR3 loop is CATGTGIGNEQFF. This chain connects TRBV2 to TRBJ2-1; TCRdb calls TRBD1, which cannot be checked without DNA. This CDR3 is 13 amino acids long. Germline values: CDR1 SNHLY, CDR2 FYNNEI.